This T cell receptor beta chain is drawn from a study of T cell responses to AZD1222 COVID-19 vaccine. V lost 0 bases, J lost 8 bases, and 11 bases lay in between. CDR1 and CDR2 (germline): SGHRS, YFSETQ. The CDR3 extends over 13 amino acids. TCRdb's copy holds only in-frame clones and misses some; the assay was immunoSEQ multiplex PCR. The data hold about 150,000 clones, with more than 85% observed a single time. This receptor was obtained from an adult who received the AZD1222 COVID-19 vaccine. The specimen was peripheral blood, collected 28 days after the second AZD1222 dose. The V and J genes are TRBV5-1 and TRBJ1-2; D ambiguous. The CDR3 DNA is TGCGCCAGCAGCTTGGCTGGGGTAGGGGGCTACACCTTC. Translating gives CASSLAGVGGYTF.